This T cell receptor beta chain appears in the sequencing data of a study of cytomegalovirus exposure and HLA in healthy donors. The PCR had 60 Vbeta and 13 Jbeta primers. Here immunoSEQ multiplex PCR was the method, and the copy in TCRdb shows in-frame clones only, minus some. The sample lists about 90,000 clones, 62% occurring once. Study-level points and caveats: A prior analysis recorded that most TCR beta V segments were productive about 90% or about 30% of the time.

This CDR3 has 15 residues. The V gene's germline CDR1 is ENHRY and CDR2 SYGVKD. Between the trimmed V and J ends, which lost 3 bases and 2 bases, there was a span of 13 bases. A remark on this clone: Its antigen is unknown.

The source of this sequence is a woman in her twenties or thirties in good health and CMV-seropositive. The chain carries TRBV10-3 and TRBJ2-5; no definite D call. The sequencing sample was made of PBMCs. CDR3 in DNA: TGTGCCATCAGTGATGACACGGCATTTCAAGAGACCCAGTACTTC. Its protein product is CAISDDTAFQETQYF.